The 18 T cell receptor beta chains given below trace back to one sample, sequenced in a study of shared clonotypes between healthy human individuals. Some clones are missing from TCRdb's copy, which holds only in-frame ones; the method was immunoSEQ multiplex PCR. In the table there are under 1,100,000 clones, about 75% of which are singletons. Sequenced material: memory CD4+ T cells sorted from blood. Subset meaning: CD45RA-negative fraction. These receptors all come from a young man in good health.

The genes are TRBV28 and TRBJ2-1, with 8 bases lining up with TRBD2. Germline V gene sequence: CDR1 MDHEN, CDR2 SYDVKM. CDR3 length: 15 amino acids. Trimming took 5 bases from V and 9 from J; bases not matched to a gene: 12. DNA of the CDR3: TGTGCCAGCAGTGCAAGACCCGGGGGGGTCGGTGAGCAGTTCTTC. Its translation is CASSARPGGVGEQFF.

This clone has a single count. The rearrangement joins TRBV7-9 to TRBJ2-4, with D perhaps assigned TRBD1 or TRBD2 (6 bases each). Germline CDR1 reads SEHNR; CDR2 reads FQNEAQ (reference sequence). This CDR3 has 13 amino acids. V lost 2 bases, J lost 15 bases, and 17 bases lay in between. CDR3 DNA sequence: TGTGCCAGCAGCTTAAACGTTAAGGGGGGCCTGTACTTC. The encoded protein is CASSLNVKGGLYF.

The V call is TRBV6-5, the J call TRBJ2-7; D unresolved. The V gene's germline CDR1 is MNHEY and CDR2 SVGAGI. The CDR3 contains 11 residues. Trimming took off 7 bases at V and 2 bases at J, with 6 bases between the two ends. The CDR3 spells CASTVAYEQYF. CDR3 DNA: TGTGCCAGCACTGTCGCCTACGAGCAGTACTTC.

In DNA form, the CDR3 reads TGTGCCGTAAAGGACAGGGTAAATGGAAACACCATATATTTT. Amino acids: CAVKDRVNGNTIYF. This chain joins TRBV28 and TRBJ1-3; 8 nucleotides line up with TRBD1. V shed 11 bases, J shed 3 bases, and the junction held 9 bases outside the gene matches. The CDR3 covers 14 residues. Germline V gene data show CDR1 as MDHEN and CDR2 as SYDVKM.

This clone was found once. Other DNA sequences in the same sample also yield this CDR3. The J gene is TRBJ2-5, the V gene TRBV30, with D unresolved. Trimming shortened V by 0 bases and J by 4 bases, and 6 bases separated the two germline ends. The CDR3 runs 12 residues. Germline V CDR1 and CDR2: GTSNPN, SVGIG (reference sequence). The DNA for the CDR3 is TGTGCCTGGAGTGTGGGAAGAGAGACCCAGTACTTC. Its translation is CAWSVGRETQYF. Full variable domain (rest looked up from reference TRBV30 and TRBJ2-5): SQTIHQWPATLVQPVGSPLSLECTVEGTSNPNLYWYRQAAGRGLQLLFYSVGIGQISSEVPQNLSASRPQDRQFILSSKKLLLSDSGFYLCAWSVGRETQYFGPGTRLLVL.

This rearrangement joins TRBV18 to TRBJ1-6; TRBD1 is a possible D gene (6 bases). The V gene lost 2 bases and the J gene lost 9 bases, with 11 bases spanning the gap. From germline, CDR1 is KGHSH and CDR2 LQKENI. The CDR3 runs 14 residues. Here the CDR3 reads CASSPGQTGSPLHF. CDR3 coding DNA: TGTGCCAGCTCACCAGGACAGACCGGTTCACCCCTCCACTTT.

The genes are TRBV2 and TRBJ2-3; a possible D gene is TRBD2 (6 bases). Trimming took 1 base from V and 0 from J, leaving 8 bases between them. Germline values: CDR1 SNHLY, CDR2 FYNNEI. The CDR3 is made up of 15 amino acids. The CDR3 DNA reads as TGTGCCAGCAGTGAAGTGGCGGGAAGCACAGATACGCAGTATTTT. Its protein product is CASSEVAGSTDTQYF.

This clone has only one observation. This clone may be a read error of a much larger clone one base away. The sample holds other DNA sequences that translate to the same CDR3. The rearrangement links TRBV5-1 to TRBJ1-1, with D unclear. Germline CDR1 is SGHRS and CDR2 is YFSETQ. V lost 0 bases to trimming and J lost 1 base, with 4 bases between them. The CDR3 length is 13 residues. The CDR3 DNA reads TGCGCCAGCAGCTTGGGCGGGAACACTGAAGCTTTCTTT. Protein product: CASSLGGNTEAFF.

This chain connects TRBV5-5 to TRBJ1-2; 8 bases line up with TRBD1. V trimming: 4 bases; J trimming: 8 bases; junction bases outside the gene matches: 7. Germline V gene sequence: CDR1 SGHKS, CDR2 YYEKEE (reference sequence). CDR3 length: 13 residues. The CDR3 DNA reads TGTGCCAGCAGCAAAGGACAGGGAAGCGGCTACACCTTC. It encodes CASSKGQGSGYTF.

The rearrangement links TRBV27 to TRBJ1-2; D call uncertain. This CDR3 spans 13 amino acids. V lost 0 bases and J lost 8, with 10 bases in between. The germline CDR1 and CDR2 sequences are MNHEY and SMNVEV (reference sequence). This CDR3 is CASSLSRGNGYTF. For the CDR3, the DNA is TGTGCCAGCAGTTTATCGAGAGGGAACGGCTACACCTTC.

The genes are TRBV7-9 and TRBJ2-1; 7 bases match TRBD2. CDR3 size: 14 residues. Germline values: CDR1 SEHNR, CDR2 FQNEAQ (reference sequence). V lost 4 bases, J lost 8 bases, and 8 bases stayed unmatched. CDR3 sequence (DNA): TGTGCCAGCAGCTCGGGCGGGAGCGGCGATGAGCAGTTCTTC. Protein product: CASSSGGSGDEQFF.

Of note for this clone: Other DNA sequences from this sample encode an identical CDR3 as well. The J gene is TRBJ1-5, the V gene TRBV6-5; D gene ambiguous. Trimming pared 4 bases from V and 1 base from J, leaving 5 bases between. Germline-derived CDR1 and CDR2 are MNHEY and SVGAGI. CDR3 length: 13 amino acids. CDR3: CASSSHSNQPQHF. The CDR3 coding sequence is TGTGCCAGCAGTTCTCACAGCAATCAGCCCCAGCATTTT.

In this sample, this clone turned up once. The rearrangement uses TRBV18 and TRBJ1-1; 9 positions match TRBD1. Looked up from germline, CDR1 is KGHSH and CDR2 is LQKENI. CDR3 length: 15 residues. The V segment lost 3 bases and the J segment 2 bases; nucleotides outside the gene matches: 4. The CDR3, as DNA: TGTGCCAGCTCACCTACGGGACAGGGCAACACTGAAGCTTTCTTT. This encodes CASSPTGQGNTEAFF. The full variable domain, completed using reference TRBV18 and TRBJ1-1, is NAGVMQNPRHLVRRRGQEARLRCSPMKGHSHVYWYRQLPEEGLKFMVYLQKENIIDESGMPKERFSAEFPKEGPSILRIQQVVRGDSAAYFCASSPTGQGNTEAFFGQGTRLTVV.

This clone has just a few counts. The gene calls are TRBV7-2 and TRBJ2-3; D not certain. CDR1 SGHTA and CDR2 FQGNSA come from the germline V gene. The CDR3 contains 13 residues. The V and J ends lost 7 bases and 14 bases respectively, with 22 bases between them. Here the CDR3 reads CASTLTPERPTYF. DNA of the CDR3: TGTGCCAGCACCCTTACCCCGGAGCGCCCTACGTATTTT. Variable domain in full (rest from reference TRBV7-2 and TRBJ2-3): GAGVSQSPSNKVTEKGKDVELRCDPISGHTALYWYRQSLGQGLEFLIYFQGNSAPDKSGLPSDRFSAERTGGSVSTLTIQRTQQEDSAVYLCASTLTPERPTYFGPGTRLTVL.

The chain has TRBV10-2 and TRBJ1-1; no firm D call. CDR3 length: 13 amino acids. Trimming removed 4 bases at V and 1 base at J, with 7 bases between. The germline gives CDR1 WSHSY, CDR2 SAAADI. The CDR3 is CASSASGNTEAFF. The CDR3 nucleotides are TGCGCCAGCAGTGCATCGGGGAACACTGAAGCTTTCTTT.

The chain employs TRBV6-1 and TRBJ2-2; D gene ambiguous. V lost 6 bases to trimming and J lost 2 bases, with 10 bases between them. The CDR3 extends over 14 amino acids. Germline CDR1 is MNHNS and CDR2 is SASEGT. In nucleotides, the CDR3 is TGTGCCAGCAGCGCCCTAGATAACACCGGGGAGCTGTTTTTT. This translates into CASSALDNTGELFF.

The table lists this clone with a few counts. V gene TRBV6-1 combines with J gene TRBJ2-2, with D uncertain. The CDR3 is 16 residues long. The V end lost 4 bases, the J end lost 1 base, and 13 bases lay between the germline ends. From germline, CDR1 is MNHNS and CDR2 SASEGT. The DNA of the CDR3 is TGTGCCAGCAGTGGTTGGCCGCTTGAGAACACCGGGGAGCTGTTTTTT. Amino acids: CASSGWPLENTGELFF.

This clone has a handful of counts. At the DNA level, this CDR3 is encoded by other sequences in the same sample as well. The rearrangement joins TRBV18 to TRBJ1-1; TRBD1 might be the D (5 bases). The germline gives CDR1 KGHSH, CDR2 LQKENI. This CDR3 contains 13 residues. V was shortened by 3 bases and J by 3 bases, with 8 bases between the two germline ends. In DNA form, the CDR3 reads TGTGCCAGCTCACCCCCGGGGGACACTGAAGCTTTCTTT. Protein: CASSPPGDTEAFF.